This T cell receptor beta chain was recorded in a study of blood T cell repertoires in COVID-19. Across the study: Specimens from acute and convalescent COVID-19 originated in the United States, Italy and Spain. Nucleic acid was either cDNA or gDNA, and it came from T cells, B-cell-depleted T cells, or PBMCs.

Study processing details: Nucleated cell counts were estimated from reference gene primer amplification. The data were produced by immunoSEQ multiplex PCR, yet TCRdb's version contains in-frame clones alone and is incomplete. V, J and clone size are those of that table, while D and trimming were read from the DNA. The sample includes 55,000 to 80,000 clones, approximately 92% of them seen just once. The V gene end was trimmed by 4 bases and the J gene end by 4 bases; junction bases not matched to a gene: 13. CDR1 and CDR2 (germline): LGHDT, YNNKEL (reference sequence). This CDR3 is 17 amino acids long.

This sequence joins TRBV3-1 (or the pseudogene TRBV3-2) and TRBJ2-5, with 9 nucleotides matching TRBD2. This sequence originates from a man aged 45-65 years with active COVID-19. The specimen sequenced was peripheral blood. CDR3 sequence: CASSPFPAGGSGETQYF. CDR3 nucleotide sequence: TGTGCCAGCAGCCCATTCCCGGCGGGGGGGTCGGGAGAGACCCAGTACTTC.